A single sample gave rise to the 11 T cell receptor beta chains below, sequenced in a study of cytotoxic CD8 clonotypes in ibrutinib-treated CLL. The data were produced by immunoSEQ multiplex PCR, yet TCRdb's version contains in-frame clones alone and is incomplete. The sample has fewer than 35,000 clones; around 85% are singletons. The sequencing here drew on PBMCs, taken after 24 months of ibrutinib treatment. Every receptor here comes from a human donor with chronic lymphocytic leukemia.

The chain uses TRBV15 and TRBJ1-4; 12 bases fit TRBD1. The junction had 3 bases not matched to a gene; V was cut back by 3 bases and J by 7 bases. Germline V gene sequence: CDR1 LNHNV, CDR2 YYDKDF (reference sequence). The CDR3 loop spans 15 amino acids. The DNA for the CDR3 is TGTGCCACCAGCAGTGGGACAGGGGGCGTTGAAAAACTGTTTTTT. Protein sequence: CATSSGTGGVEKLFF.

The rearrangement joins TRBV10-3 to TRBJ1-1; D call uncertain. The CDR3 is made up of 15 amino acids. The V end was cut by 0 bases, the J end by 0 bases, with 8 bases between. Germline CDR1 is ENHRY and CDR2 is SYGVKD. The CDR3 sequence: CAISESEALNTEAFF. CDR3 DNA sequence: TGTGCCATCAGTGAGTCAGAGGCTCTGAACACTGAAGCTTTCTTT.

CDR3 DNA: TGTGCCAGCAGTTACGGGTGGCAGGGAACCTACGAGCAGTACTTC. As protein: CASSYGWQGTYEQYF. This rearrangement joins TRBV6-6 to TRBJ2-7, with a tentative D call TRBD1 (5 bases). V was clipped by 2 bases and J by 2 bases, with 13 bases between them. This CDR3 spans 15 amino acids. Per germline, CDR1 MNHNY and CDR2 SVGAGI (reference sequence).

The rearrangement joins TRBV7-3 to TRBJ2-5; a weak D match, TRBD1 (7 bases). This CDR3 is built from 14 residues. V lost 4 bases to trimming and J lost 6 bases, with 15 bases between them. Germline loops: CDR1 SGHTA, CDR2 FQGTGA. Here the CDR3 reads CASSSGGSGKTQYF. DNA of the CDR3: TGTGCCAGCAGCTCAGGGGGGTCCGGAAAGACCCAGTACTTC. The full variable domain, in which reference TRBV7-3 and TRBJ2-5 provide the parts outside the CDR3, is GAGVSQTPSNKVTEKGKYVELRCDPISGHTALYWYRQSLGQGPEFLIYFQGTGAADDSGLPNDRFFAVRPEGSVSTLKIQRTERGDSAVYLCASSSGGSGKTQYFGPGTRLLVL.

The chain has TRBV7-9 and TRBJ2-7; D remains unclear. The CDR3 spans 13 residues. Germline-derived CDR1 and CDR2 are SEHNR and FQNEAQ (reference sequence). Trimming took off 2 bases at V and 2 bases at J, with 7 bases between the two ends. For the CDR3, the DNA is TGTGCCAGCAGCTTATTCCGAACCTACGAGCAGTACTTC. This encodes CASSLFRTYEQYF.

This clone was detected once. V and J are TRBV5-1 and TRBJ1-1; D is possibly TRBD1 (6 bases). Germline-derived CDR1 and CDR2 are SGHRS and YFSETQ. The V and J ends lost 1 base and 5 bases respectively, with 18 bases between them. The CDR3 is 16 amino acids. The CDR3 here is CASSLRISAGETEAFF. DNA for the CDR3: TGCGCCAGCAGCTTGCGAATTTCCGCAGGGGAAACTGAAGCTTTCTTT.

This rearrangement joins TRBV10-1 to TRBJ2-1, with D tentatively TRBD2 (6 bases). Germline lookup yields CDR1 WNHNN and CDR2 SYGVQD (reference sequence). V shed 5 bases and J shed 8 bases, with 16 bases lying between them. The CDR3 is 14 residues long. CDR3 region: CASSRGSENHEQFF. CDR3 bases: TGCGCCAGCAGTCGGGGGTCCGAAAACCATGAGCAGTTCTTC.

This clone was detected only once. The gene calls are TRBV10-2 and TRBJ2-7, with D unresolved. The CDR3 contains 15 residues. Germline CDR1 reads WSHSY; CDR2 reads SAAADI. V lost 6 bases, J lost 2 bases, and 17 bases lay in between. In DNA form, the CDR3 reads TGCGCCAGCAGAACCGGCCCTTCCAGCGCCTACGAGCAGTACTTC. Translating it yields CASRTGPSSAYEQYF.

This rearrangement joins TRBV6-5 to TRBJ2-3, with no clear D. CDR1 is MNHEY, CDR2 SVGAGI, per germline. This CDR3 contains 14 residues. Trimming left V 2 bases short and J 2 bases short, with 8 bases between. CDR3 DNA sequence: TGTGCCAGCAGTTACGGCTCCTCCACAGATACGCAGTATTTT. Residues: CASSYGSSTDTQYF.

J is TRBJ2-1 and V is TRBV12-5; 11 nucleotides agree with TRBD1. The CDR3 is made up of 14 amino acids. Germline V gene data show CDR1 as LGHNT and CDR2 as FRNRAP. V lost 5 bases to trimming and J lost 8 bases; unmatched junction nucleotides: 5. The CDR3 DNA follows: TGTGCTAGTGGTAGCGGACAGGGGGCAGATGAGCAGTTCTTC. Protein product: CASGSGQGADEQFF.

The chain employs TRBV7-9 and TRBJ1-1; D ambiguous. Germline V lookup: CDR1 SEHNR, CDR2 FQNEAQ (reference sequence). The CDR3 runs 16 residues. V lost 5 bases, J lost 1 base, and 17 bases lay in between. CDR3 amino acids: CASSPSAEGGNTEAFF. Written as DNA, the CDR3 is TGTGCCAGCAGCCCCTCGGCGGAGGGAGGGAACACTGAAGCTTTCTTT.